A selection of T cell receptor beta chains follows, all from one sample in a study of T cell responses to AZD1222 COVID-19 vaccine. Clones were sequenced by immunoSEQ multiplex PCR, and TCRdb holds only the in-frame ones, with some missing. This table has about 160,000 clones, over 80% appearing once. Specimen: peripheral blood, collected 28 days after the second AZD1222 dose. Every receptor here comes from an adult who received the AZD1222 COVID-19 vaccine. Each CDR3 is given with its conserved first and last residue. D genes are given only for firm matches. The size field is filled for only some rows; it gives once, few, many or a size class.

V: TRBV6-5
D: -
J: TRBJ2-3
size: once
DNA: TGTGCCAGCACACGGGGGACATCAGATACGCAGTATTTT
CDR3: CASTRGTSDTQYF

V: TRBV18
D: -
J: TRBJ1-5
size: few
DNA: TGTGCCAGCTCACAAAGCCCCGGGCCGGGCAATCAGCCCCAGCATTTT
CDR3: CASSQSPGPGNQPQHF

V: TRBV7-2
D: -
J: TRBJ2-7
size: -
DNA: TGTGCCAGCAGCTTCGGGACTCGCTCCTACGAGCAGTACTTC
CDR3: CASSFGTRSYEQYF

V: TRBV10-3
D: -
J: TRBJ1-6
size: -
DNA: TGTGCCATCAGTGAGTCGACTCAGCAATCACCCCTCCACTTT
CDR3: CAISESTQQSPLHF

V: TRBV6-5
D: -
J: TRBJ1-4
size: once
DNA: TGTGCCAGCAGTCCCAGGGGTGAAAAACTGTTTTTT
CDR3: CASSPRGEKLFF

V: TRBV19
D: -
J: TRBJ1-6
size: -
DNA: TGTGCCAGTAGTTCTCAGGGCTCTTATAATTCACCCCTCCACTTT
CDR3: CASSSQGSYNSPLHF

V: TRBV2
D: -
J: TRBJ2-1
size: -
DNA: TGTGCCAGCAGTGACACCGCCCTGGGGCATGAGCAGTTCTTC
CDR3: CASSDTALGHEQFF

V: TRBV11-3
D: -
J: TRBJ2-3
size: -
DNA: TGTGCCAGCAGCGCGGACCAGAGGACGCAGTATTTT
CDR3: CASSADQRTQYF

V: TRBV7-2
D: TRBD2
J: TRBJ2-1
size: -
DNA: TGTGCCAGCACCGGGACTAGCGTCGACAATGAGCAGTTCTTC
CDR3: CASTGTSVDNEQFF

V: TRBV30
D: TRBD1
J: TRBJ2-2
size: -
DNA: TGTGCCTTTTCGGGACAGGGGGTCTCCGGGGAGCTGTTTTTT
CDR3: CAFSGQGVSGELFF

V: TRBV7-9
D: -
J: TRBJ2-3
size: -
DNA: TGTGCCAGCTACTCAACTAGGTACCACACAGATACGCAGTATTTT
CDR3: CASYSTRYHTDTQYF

V: TRBV5-1
D: TRBD2
J: TRBJ2-1
size: -
DNA: TGCGCCAGCAGCTCCGGGACTAGCGGGGGCAATGAGCAGTTCTTC
CDR3: CASSSGTSGGNEQFF

V: TRBV5-1
D: -
J: TRBJ2-1
size: -
DNA: TGCGCCAGCAGCTCCCCAGGGGATCCCTACAATGAGCAGTTCTTC
CDR3: CASSSPGDPYNEQFF

V: TRBV6-5
D: TRBD1
J: TRBJ1-2
size: -
DNA: TGTGCCAGCAGGACAGGGCGCTATGGCTACACCTTC
CDR3: CASRTGRYGYTF

V: TRBV5-6
D: -
J: TRBJ2-7
size: -
DNA: TGTGCCAGCAGCGCCGATATACAGGGCTCCCACGAGCAGTACTTC
CDR3: CASSADIQGSHEQYF

V: TRBV12-5
D: -
J: TRBJ2-7
size: -
DNA: TGTGCTAGTGGTTTGTTCTACGAGCAGTACTTC
CDR3: CASGLFYEQYF

V: TRBV11-2
D: -
J: TRBJ2-7
size: -
DNA: TGTGCCAGCAGCTTAGAACGTAGCGGCTCCTACGAGCAGTACTTC
CDR3: CASSLERSGSYEQYF

V: TRBV3-1/TRBV3-2
D: -
J: TRBJ1-5
size: once
DNA: TGTGCCAGCAGCCAACCCGGACATTATCAGCCCCAGCATTTT
CDR3: CASSQPGHYQPQHF

V: TRBV10-3
D: -
J: TRBJ1-5
size: once
DNA: TGTGCCATCAGTGAGTCAGGGAGTAATGGCAATCAGCCCCAGCATTTT
CDR3: CAISESGSNGNQPQHF

V: TRBV6-4
D: -
J: TRBJ2-1
size: -
DNA: TGTGCCAGCAGTGTAGAAGAGCACGGTGAGCAGTTCTTC
CDR3: CASSVEEHGEQFF

V: TRBV11-3
D: -
J: TRBJ2-1
size: -
DNA: TGTGCCAGCAGCTTAAGGAATCGGGATGAGCAGTTCTTC
CDR3: CASSLRNRDEQFF

V: TRBV19
D: -
J: TRBJ1-1
size: once
DNA: TGTGCCATTAAAGATGCGGGTCGTAACACTGAAGCTTTCTTT
CDR3: CAIKDAGRNTEAFF

V: TRBV18
D: -
J: TRBJ1-2
size: -
DNA: TGTGCCAGCTCACGGGAACGGGACACCCCTAACTATGGCTACACCTTC
CDR3: CASSRERDTPNYGYTF

V: TRBV6-5
D: -
J: TRBJ1-5
size: -
DNA: TGTGCCAGCAGTTACTCTTCCAGGGGTGGTCAGCCCCAGCATTTT
CDR3: CASSYSSRGGQPQHF

V: TRBV11-3
D: -
J: TRBJ1-3
size: -
DNA: TGTGCCAGCAGCTTAGAGGGCCGATCGAACACCATATATTTT
CDR3: CASSLEGRSNTIYF

V: TRBV7-9
D: -
J: TRBJ1-4
size: -
DNA: TGTGCCAGCAGCACAGGGCAGCAGGGTGAAAAACTGTTTTTT
CDR3: CASSTGQQGEKLFF

V: TRBV27
D: TRBD1
J: TRBJ2-5
size: -
DNA: TGTGCCAGCAGTTTAGTAGGCAGGGGGCGTCGTGAGACCCAGTACTTC
CDR3: CASSLVGRGRRETQYF

V: TRBV21-1
D: -
J: TRBJ1-2
size: -
DNA: TGTGCCAGCAGCAAAGAAGGGGAGGGGGGTTCTTTTGACCAAAGTAACTATGGCTACACCTTC
CDR3: CASSKEGEGGSFDQSNYGYTF

V: TRBV3-1/TRBV3-2
D: -
J: TRBJ1-1
size: -
DNA: TGTGCCAGCAGCCAGGGGGCAGGGACTGAAGCTTTCTTT
CDR3: CASSQGAGTEAFF

V: TRBV3-1/TRBV3-2
D: -
J: TRBJ1-2
size: -
DNA: TGTGCCAGCAGCCAAGTGTTTCCCAGTATCTATGGCTACACCTTC
CDR3: CASSQVFPSIYGYTF

V: TRBV3-1/TRBV3-2
D: TRBD1
J: TRBJ1-4
size: -
DNA: TGTGCCAGCAGACTCGACAGGGGAGGAGGAAAACTGTTTTTT
CDR3: CASRLDRGGGKLFF

V: TRBV18
D: -
J: TRBJ1-2
size: -
DNA: TGTGCCAGCTCACCGGTCGCTAACTATGGCTACACCTTC
CDR3: CASSPVANYGYTF

V: TRBV6-1
D: -
J: TRBJ1-4
size: -
DNA: TGTGCCAGCAGTGAAAGGCGGTCGCTGGGAGGGGAAAAACTGTTTTTT
CDR3: CASSERRSLGGEKLFF

V: TRBV29-1
D: -
J: TRBJ1-2
size: -
DNA: TGCAGCGGTTATGACTATGGCTACACCTTC
CDR3: CSGYDYGYTF

V: TRBV19
D: -
J: TRBJ2-2
size: few
DNA: TGTGCCAGTAGCCCGGGGCAGGGGACCGAGGGCGGGACCGGGGAGCTGTTTTTT
CDR3: CASSPGQGTEGGTGELFF

V: TRBV11-2
D: -
J: TRBJ1-5
size: -
DNA: TGTGCCAGCAGCTTAGGCGACAGACTCAATCAGCCCCAGCATTTT
CDR3: CASSLGDRLNQPQHF

V: TRBV6-5
D: TRBD1
J: TRBJ1-2
size: -
DNA: TGTGCCAGCAGTTACGGGGACAGGCCTCTCTATGGCTACACCTTC
CDR3: CASSYGDRPLYGYTF

V: TRBV19
D: TRBD2
J: TRBJ2-7
size: -
DNA: TGTGCCAGTAGTCCCCTAGCGGGGGGGTTCGCATACGAGCAGTACTTC
CDR3: CASSPLAGGFAYEQYF

V: TRBV27
D: TRBD1
J: TRBJ2-1
size: -
DNA: TGTGCCAGCAGTTTCTCCGGGGTACAGGGGCTTGCCCAGTTCTTC
CDR3: CASSFSGVQGLAQFF

V: TRBV9
D: TRBD1
J: TRBJ1-2
size: -
DNA: TGTGCCAGCAGCGTGAGCACAGGGGGGTTAGCTAACTATGGCTACACCTTC
CDR3: CASSVSTGGLANYGYTF

V: TRBV19
D: -
J: TRBJ2-3
size: -
DNA: TGTGCCAGTAGTTCCCTCAGGGGGGTCGGCACAGATACGCAGTATTTT
CDR3: CASSSLRGVGTDTQYF

V: TRBV21-1
D: -
J: TRBJ1-2
size: -
DNA: TGTGCCAGCAGCAAATGCTCGGGGGACAGGGATCCCTATGGCTACACCTTC
CDR3: CASSKCSGDRDPYGYTF

V: TRBV4-1
D: -
J: TRBJ1-3
size: -
DNA: TGCGCCAGCAGCCAAGCACAGGGAGGCAGAAACACCATATATTTT
CDR3: CASSQAQGGRNTIYF

V: TRBV5-1
D: -
J: TRBJ2-3
size: -
DNA: TGCGCCAGCAGCTTGGGAGACTACTACAACACAGATACGCAGTATTTT
CDR3: CASSLGDYYNTDTQYF

V: TRBV4-2
D: TRBD2
J: TRBJ2-1
size: -
DNA: TGTGCCAGCAGCCAAGACCGGGAGGTCTACAATGAGCAGTTCTTC
CDR3: CASSQDREVYNEQFF

V: TRBV19
D: TRBD1
J: TRBJ2-2
size: few
DNA: TGTGCCAGTAGTATGGGACAGGGAAGGACCGGGGAGCTGTTTTTT
CDR3: CASSMGQGRTGELFF

V: TRBV14
D: -
J: TRBJ2-7
size: -
DNA: TGTGCCAGCAGCCAAGGACGGGAAACCTCAGAGCAGTACTTC
CDR3: CASSQGRETSEQYF

V: TRBV7-3
D: -
J: TRBJ2-3
size: -
DNA: TGTGCCAGCAGCTTGGGGGGATTCAGTGGCACAGATACGCAGTATTTT
CDR3: CASSLGGFSGTDTQYF

V: TRBV7-6
D: TRBD2
J: TRBJ2-1
size: -
DNA: TGTGCCAGCAGCGTAGGGACTAGCGAACACAATGAGCAGTTCTTC
CDR3: CASSVGTSEHNEQFF

V: TRBV28
D: -
J: TRBJ1-1
size: once
DNA: TGTGCCAGCAGGGAGGGGTCCCGGAACACTGAAGCTTTCTTT
CDR3: CASREGSRNTEAFF

V: TRBV14
D: -
J: TRBJ1-5
size: -
DNA: TGTGCCAGCAGCCAAGATATAATTCAGCCCCAGCATTTT
CDR3: CASSQDIIQPQHF

V: TRBV30
D: -
J: TRBJ1-1
size: -
DNA: TGTGCCTGGGTGAAGACGGACAGATACACTGAAGCTTTCTTT
CDR3: CAWVKTDRYTEAFF

V: TRBV30
D: TRBD1
J: TRBJ1-1
size: -
DNA: TGTGCCTGGAACAGGGGGGCGAACACTGAAGCTTTCTTT
CDR3: CAWNRGANTEAFF